Following are 11 T cell receptor beta chains from one sample sequenced in a study of CXCR3-negative and CXCR3-positive naive CD8 T cells. Study results and caveats: TRB CDR3s were more hydrophobic in CXCR3-positive than in CXCR3-negative naive cells.

cDNA libraries for TRB were generated by 5' RACE incorporating UMI labels. TCRdb reworked the 5' RACE reads into one entry per CDR3 protein, no DNA. This sample's table reports fewer than 90,000 distinct CDR3 sequences. No antigen has been identified for these receptors. Sequenced sample: naive CXCR3+ CD8+ T cells from blood. Subset reported: CD45RO-CCR7+CD27+CD95- naive CD8+ T cells expressing CXCR3 (TNR3+). The receptors stem from a human donor in good health. Some clones in this sample may be carry-over from other donors' samples.

The V and J genes are TRBV20-1 and TRBJ2-2. Germline-derived CDR1 and CDR2 are DFQATT and SNEGSKA (reference sequence). The length of the CDR3 is 14 residues. CDR3 amino acids: CSARARKNTGELFF.

The chain combines TRBV29-1 with TRBJ2-7; checking the TCRdb D call of TRBD2 is not possible without DNA. Germline loops: CDR1 SQVTM, CDR2 ANQGSEA. This CDR3 contains 14 residues. The CDR3 sequence: CCRRVLAGVYEQYF.

The V call is TRBV28, the J call TRBJ2-1; TCRdb's assignment of TRBD1 cannot be checked, as there is no DNA. The CDR3 contains 16 residues. Germline CDR1 and CDR2: MDHEN and SYDVKM. The CDR3: CASSLWGGPSYNEQFF.

The gene calls are TRBV12-3 or TRBV12-4 and TRBJ2-7. CDR3 size: 11 residues. This chain's CDR3 is CASSRGHEQYF.

The rearrangement uses TRBV25-1 and TRBJ2-3. CDR1 and CDR2 from the germline V gene are MGHDK and SYGVNS. The CDR3 is made up of 12 amino acids. CDR3 in amino acids: CASSARLDTQYF.

V gene TRBV20-1 combines with J gene TRBJ2-7. CDR3 size: 13 residues. Germline V gene data show CDR1 as DFQATT and CDR2 as SNEGSKA (reference sequence). The CDR3 spells CSAREDRSYEQYF.

This chain uses TRBV29-1 with TRBJ2-5; TCRdb's assignment of TRBD2 cannot be checked, as there is no DNA. Germline V CDR1 and CDR2: SQVTM, ANQGSEA. This CDR3 spans 16 amino acids. The CDR3 is CSVERASGRAQETQYF.

The CDR3 loop is CASSVGYLPYEQYF. The chain combines TRBV9 with TRBJ2-7. CDR3 length: 14 residues. The germline CDR1 and CDR2 sequences are SGDLS and YYNGEE.

The chain uses TRBV25-1 and TRBJ2-1. Germline V gene data show CDR1 as MGHDK and CDR2 as SYGVNS. The CDR3 is made up of 14 amino acids. The CDR3 here is CASSVDSQVDPQFF.

The chain uses TRBV12-3 or TRBV12-4 and TRBJ2-3; lacking DNA, the TRBD2 call made by TCRdb goes unchecked. The CDR3 loop spans 15 amino acids. Here the CDR3 reads CASNRLAGSTDTQYF.

J is TRBJ1-1 and V is TRBV7-9; with no DNA, the TCRdb D assignment of TRBD1 cannot be verified. Germline V gives CDR1 SEHNR, CDR2 FQNEAQ (reference sequence). The CDR3 is 15 amino acids. This CDR3 reads CASSPFRQDGTEAFF.